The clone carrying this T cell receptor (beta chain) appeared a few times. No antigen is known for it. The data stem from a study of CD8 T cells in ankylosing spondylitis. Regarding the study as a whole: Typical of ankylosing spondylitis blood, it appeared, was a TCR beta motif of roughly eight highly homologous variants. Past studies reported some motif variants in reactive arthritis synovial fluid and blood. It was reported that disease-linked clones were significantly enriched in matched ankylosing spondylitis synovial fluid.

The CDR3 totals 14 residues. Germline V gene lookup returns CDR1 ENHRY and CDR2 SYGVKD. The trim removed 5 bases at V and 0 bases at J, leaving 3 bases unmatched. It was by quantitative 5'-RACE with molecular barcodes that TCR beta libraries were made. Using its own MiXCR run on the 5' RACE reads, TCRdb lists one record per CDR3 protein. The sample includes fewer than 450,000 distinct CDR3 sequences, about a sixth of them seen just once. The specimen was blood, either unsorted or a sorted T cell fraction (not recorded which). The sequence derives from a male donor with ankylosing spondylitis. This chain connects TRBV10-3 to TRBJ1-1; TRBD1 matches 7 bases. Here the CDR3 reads CAISTGDLNTEAFF. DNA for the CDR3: TGTGCCATCAGTACAGGGGATTTGAACACTGAAGCTTTCTTT.